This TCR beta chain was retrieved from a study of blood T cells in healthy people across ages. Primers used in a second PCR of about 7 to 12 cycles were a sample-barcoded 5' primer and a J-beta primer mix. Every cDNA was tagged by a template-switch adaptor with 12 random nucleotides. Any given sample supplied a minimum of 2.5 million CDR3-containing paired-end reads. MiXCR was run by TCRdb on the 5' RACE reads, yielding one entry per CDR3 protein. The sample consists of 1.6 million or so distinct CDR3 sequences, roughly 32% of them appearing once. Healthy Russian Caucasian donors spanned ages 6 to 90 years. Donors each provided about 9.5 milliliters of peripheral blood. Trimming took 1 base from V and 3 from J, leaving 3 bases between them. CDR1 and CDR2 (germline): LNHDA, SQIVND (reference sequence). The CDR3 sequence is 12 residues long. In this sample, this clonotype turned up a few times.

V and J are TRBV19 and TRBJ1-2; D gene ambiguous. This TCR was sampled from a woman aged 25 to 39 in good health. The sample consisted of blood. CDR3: CASSIVDYGYTF. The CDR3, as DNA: TGTGCCAGTAGTATAGTGGACTATGGCTACACCTTC.